One and the same sample provided the 25 T cell receptor beta chains below, sequenced in a study of T cell responses to AZD1222 COVID-19 vaccine. TCRdb keeps only in-frame clones here, not all; method: immunoSEQ multiplex PCR. Seen here are 120,000 to 150,000 clones, around 83% observed once, and the top ten hold roughly 4%. Sequencing used peripheral blood, obtained on day 0 of MenACWY control vaccination. All receptors come from an adult in good health.

The V call is TRBV10-2, the J call TRBJ1-4; tentative D call: TRBD1 (5 bases). The CDR3 is 13 amino acids. Per germline, CDR1 WSHSY and CDR2 SAAADI. Trimming took off 8 bases at V and 3 bases at J, with 10 bases between the two ends. The CDR3: CASLRGPNEKLFF. The CDR3 nucleotides read TGCGCCAGCCTAAGGGGTCCTAATGAAAAACTGTTTTTT.

This sequence joins TRBV4-1 and TRBJ2-7; no firm D call. This CDR3 region has 13 residues. Trimming stripped 1 base from V and 4 bases from J, with 8 bases between. Germline V gene data show CDR1 as MGHRA and CDR2 as YSYEKL. In DNA form, the CDR3 reads TGCGCCAGCAGCCAAGCAAAAGGGTACGAGCAGTACGTC. It translates to CASSQAKGYEQYV.

This rearrangement joins TRBV5-8 to TRBJ2-6; 7 bases agree with TRBD1. CDR1 and CDR2 from the germline V gene are SGHTS and YDEGEE. With 6 bases clipped from V and 2 bases from J, the junction kept 11 bases outside the gene matches. This CDR3 is built from 17 residues. CDR3: CASTPATGIPGANVLTF. The CDR3, as DNA: TGTGCCAGCACTCCCGCGACAGGGATCCCTGGGGCCAACGTCCTGACTTTC.

CDR3 region: CASSPGPVEAFF. DNA for the CDR3: TGTGCCAGCAGCCCGGGACCCGTTGAAGCTTTCTTT. V usage is TRBV13 and J usage is TRBJ1-1, with D perhaps TRBD1 (5 bases). The length of the CDR3 is 12 residues. The germline gives CDR1 PRHDT, CDR2 FYEKMQ (reference sequence). V was trimmed by 5 bases and J by 7 bases, leaving 11 bases between them.

The rearrangement uses TRBV2 and TRBJ1-5; D call uncertain. The germline V gene has CDR1 SNHLY and CDR2 FYNNEI. Between the trimmed V and J ends, which lost 7 bases and 4 bases, there was a span of 14 bases. The CDR3 loop spans 14 amino acids. This CDR3 reads CASKREMGNQPQHF. The CDR3 nucleotides are TGTGCCAGCAAAAGGGAGATGGGAAATCAGCCCCAGCATTTT. Using reference TRBV2 and TRBJ1-5 for the parts outside the CDR3, the full variable domain is EPEVTQTPSHQVTQMGQEVILRCVPISNHLYFYWYRQILGQKVEFLVSFYNNEISEKSEIFDDQFSVERPDGSNFTLKIRSTKLEDSAMYFCASKREMGNQPQHFGDGTRLSIL.

V usage is TRBV7-3 and J usage is TRBJ2-5, with D hard to call. Between the trimmed V and J ends, which lost 5 bases and 4 bases, there was a span of 17 bases. Looked up from germline, CDR1 is SGHTA and CDR2 is FQGTGA. This CDR3 contains 15 residues. CDR3 loop: CASSPTTLFGETQYF. CDR3 nucleotides: TGTGCCAGCAGCCCAACTACCCTGTTTGGAGAGACCCAGTACTTC.

The CDR3 coding sequence is TGTGCCTGTCGGGGGGGCCCCACCGGGGAGCTGTTTTTT. This sequence encodes CACRGGPTGELFF. This chain uses TRBV30 with TRBJ2-2; TRBD2 matches at 8 bases. J lost 4 bases, V lost 6 bases, and 4 bases had no gene match. Germline V gives CDR1 GTSNPN, CDR2 SVGIG (reference sequence). The CDR3 contains 13 residues.

Only a few counts were recorded for this clone. The genes are TRBV18 and TRBJ2-7, with D perhaps TRBD1 (5 bases). V was cut by 5 bases and J by 6 bases, with 17 bases left in between. Germline assignment: CDR1 KGHSH and CDR2 LQKENI. The CDR3 is made up of 14 amino acids. The CDR3 loop reads CASSALGASGEQYV. In nucleotides, the CDR3 is TGTGCCAGCTCAGCCTTAGGGGCGAGTGGCGAGCAGTACGTC.

The V and J genes are TRBV18 and TRBJ2-2; 7 positions agree with TRBD2. CDR3 length: 13 residues. V shed 8 bases, J shed 4 bases, and the junction held 4 bases outside the gene matches. Germline CDR1 is KGHSH and CDR2 is LQKENI. This CDR3 reads CASAPSGTGELFF. The CDR3 nucleotides read TGTGCCAGCGCGCCTAGCGGCACCGGGGAGCTGTTTTTT.

This rearrangement joins TRBV7-2 to TRBJ2-7, with no clear D. Germline V CDR1 and CDR2: SGHTA, FQGNSA. Trimming shortened V by 1 base and J by 3 bases, and 10 bases separated the two germline ends. CDR3 length: 14 residues. DNA for the CDR3: TGTGCCAGCAGCTTAGGTCTGAGGAGCTACGAGCAGTACGTC. Its protein product is CASSLGLRSYEQYV.

The chain recombines TRBV27 with TRBJ2-2; perhaps TRBD2 as D (5 bases). The ends were cut back, 11 bases at V and 7 bases at J, with 29 bases in the middle. Germline V gives CDR1 MNHEY, CDR2 SMNVEV (reference sequence). The CDR3 has 17 amino acids. CDR3 residues: CAGTAGWGVEAIGELFF. The CDR3 nucleotides are TGTGCCGGAACCGCCGGGTGGGGAGTGGAAGCTATCGGGGAGCTGTTTTTT.

V is TRBV3-1 (or the pseudogene TRBV3-2) and J is TRBJ1-1, with D uncertain. From germline, CDR1 is LGHDT and CDR2 YNNKEL (reference sequence). V dropped 1 base and J dropped 3 bases, with 15 bases sitting between them. The CDR3 is 16 residues long. The CDR3 reads CASSQVESRAYTEAFF. For the CDR3, the DNA is TGTGCCAGCAGCCAAGTGGAGTCCCGGGCCTACACTGAAGCTTTCTTT.

The V call is TRBV7-6, the J call TRBJ2-2, with 7 bases that match TRBD1. CDR3 length: 16 residues. Germline V gene lookup returns CDR1 SGHVS and CDR2 FNYEAQ. V lost 5 bases, J lost 2 bases, and 8 bases stayed unmatched. CDR3 region: CASSPSGGSNTGELFF. The CDR3 DNA follows: TGTGCCAGCAGCCCATCAGGGGGATCTAACACCGGGGAGCTGTTTTTT.

This clone was detected only once. This chain uses TRBV20-1 with TRBJ2-3; D perhaps matches TRBD1 (6 bases). V gave up 3 bases and J gave up 6 bases, with 16 bases separating them. Per the germline V gene, CDR1 is DFQATT and CDR2 is SNEGSKA (reference sequence). The CDR3 runs to 14 residues. The CDR3 loop is CSASPTGRADTQYF. The CDR3 nucleotides are TGCAGTGCTAGTCCGACAGGAAGGGCTGATACGCAGTATTTT.

This chain links TRBV6-9 with TRBJ2-7; TRBD2 might be the D (6 bases). Looked up from germline, CDR1 is MNHGY and CDR2 is SVAAGI. CDR3 size: 15 residues. V was shortened by 5 bases and J by 0 bases, with 14 bases between the two germline ends. The CDR3 spells CASSAQRGSSYEQYF. The CDR3 DNA reads as TGTGCCAGCAGTGCCCAACGGGGGAGCTCCTACGAGCAGTACTTC.

This clone came up once. For the CDR3, the DNA is TGCGCCAGCAGTGAGTCGAGAGGGGATCAGCCCCAGCATTTT. Its translation is CASSESRGDQPQHF. This chain links TRBV10-2 with TRBJ1-5, with D possibly TRBD1 on 5 matching bases. Trimming left V 0 bases short and J 5 bases short, with 8 bases between. The CDR3 is made up of 14 amino acids. CDR1 WSHSY and CDR2 SAAADI come from the germline V gene.

V and J are TRBV2 and TRBJ1-2, with TRBD1 matching 9 bases. The CDR3 has 15 amino acids. Germline-derived CDR1 and CDR2 are SNHLY and FYNNEI. J gave up 8 bases and V 2 bases, and 9 bases lay outside the gene matches. The CDR3 DNA reads as TGTGCCAGCAGTGAATTGGGACAGGGATTTAGGGGCTACACCTTC. This encodes CASSELGQGFRGYTF.

The chain employs TRBV7-9 and TRBJ1-5; the D is unclear. The germline CDR1 and CDR2 sequences are SEHNR and FQNEAQ (reference sequence). This CDR3 is built from 15 residues. The V end was cut by 5 bases, the J end by 2 bases, with 13 bases between. In DNA, the CDR3 is TGTGCCAGCAGCCCGGGTCTGCCGGGCAATCAGCCCCAGCATTTT. It translates to CASSPGLPGNQPQHF.

The chain recombines TRBV3-1 (or the pseudogene TRBV3-2) with TRBJ1-2, with 9 bases aligning to TRBD1. The CDR3 is 15 residues long. V shed 1 base, J shed 6 bases, and the junction held 6 bases outside the gene matches. Germline V gene sequence: CDR1 LGHDT, CDR2 YNNKEL (reference sequence). The CDR3 DNA follows: TGTGCCAGCAGCCAAGGACAGGGGGAGTGGAATGGCTACACCTTC. Its translation: CASSQGQGEWNGYTF.

The chain joins TRBV30 to TRBJ1-6; 7 nucleotides align to TRBD1. Germline V lookup: CDR1 GTSNPN, CDR2 SVGIG (reference sequence). The CDR3 contains 14 residues. The J segment lost 8 bases and the V segment lost 0 bases, leaving 4 bases of the junction unmatched. DNA for the CDR3: TGTGCCTGGAGTGTACAGGGGAGATATTCACCCCTCCACTTT. Its protein is CAWSVQGRYSPLHF.

This clone came up a few times. The V call is TRBV14, the J call TRBJ1-2; tentatively, D is TRBD1 (6 bases). The V gene lost 3 bases and the J gene lost 7 bases, with 15 bases spanning the gap. Germline V lookup: CDR1 SGHDN, CDR2 FVKESK. This CDR3 region has 14 residues. Here the CDR3 DNA reads TGTGCCAGCAGCCACTCTCTACAGGGTAGTGGCTACACCTTC. It encodes CASSHSLQGSGYTF.

The V and J genes are TRBV3-1 (or the pseudogene TRBV3-2) and TRBJ1-1; TRBD1 aligns across 9 bases. The CDR3 loop spans 16 amino acids. With V trimmed by 4 bases and J by 3 bases, 9 bases remained unmatched. The germline gives CDR1 LGHDT, CDR2 YNNKEL (reference sequence). The CDR3 DNA sequence: TGTGCCAGCAGCCTTCGACAGGGGGGTAGGTACACTGAAGCTTTCTTT. Protein: CASSLRQGGRYTEAFF.

This rearrangement joins TRBV5-1 to TRBJ2-7; possible D gene TRBD1, 6 bases. The V gene's germline CDR1 is SGHRS and CDR2 YFSETQ. Deletions cut 4 bases from V and 4 bases from J, with 15 bases between. The CDR3 covers 14 residues. The CDR3 region is CASSPDGGQYEQYF. CDR3 bases: TGCGCCAGCAGCCCGGACGGTGGACAGTACGAGCAGTACTTC.

This clone was picked up a small number of times. The J gene is TRBJ2-2, the V gene TRBV5-6; 8 nucleotides align to TRBD2. CDR3 size: 18 residues. Trimming cost V 3 bases and J 4 bases; bases outside gene matches: 14. Germline CDR1 SGHDT, CDR2 YYEEEE. The CDR3 DNA reads as TGTGCCAGCAGCTCCCCCGTAGTAGCGGGAACGCGCACCGGGGAGCTGTTTTTT. Its protein product is CASSSPVVAGTRTGELFF. Variable domain in full (rest from reference TRBV5-6 and TRBJ2-2): DAGVTQSPTHLIKTRGQQVTLRCSPKSGHDTVSWYQQALGQGPQFIFQYYEEEERQRGNFPDRFSGHQFPNYSSELNVNALLLGDSALYLCASSSPVVAGTRTGELFFGEGSRLTVL.

This chain joins TRBV5-1 and TRBJ1-4; TRBD1 might be the D (5 bases). Germline V gives CDR1 SGHRS, CDR2 YFSETQ. Trimming left V 0 bases short and J 6 bases short, with 9 bases between. CDR3 length: 14 amino acids. The DNA of the CDR3 is TGCGCCAGCAGCTTGGGGCAGGGAGATGAAAAACTGTTTTTT. Its translation: CASSLGQGDEKLFF.